Following are 25 T cell receptor beta chains from one sample sequenced in a study of T-cell reconstitution after alpha-beta-depleted transplantation in children. Preparation of the TCRbeta library used unique molecular identifiers. TCRdb ran MiXCR on the PCR reads and lists one entry per CDR3 protein. Of about 210,000 distinct CDR3 sequences listed, about 15% are singletons. The sample here was PBMCs, mostly from graft donor cells, taken 360 days after TCRalphabeta/CD19-depleted stem cell transplant. Receptor source: a male patient aged 2 to 10 who had a stem cell transplant for acute lymphoblastic leukemia, so the T cells may come from the graft donor.

The chain employs TRBV7-2 and TRBJ2-7, with 12 bases lining up with TRBD1. V gave up 5 bases and J gave up 7 bases; unmatched junction bases: 6. The CDR3 loop spans 14 amino acids. CDR1 is SGHTA and CDR2 is FQGNSA in the germline V gene. The CDR3 is CASSRDRGPREQYF. The CDR3 DNA follows: TGTGCCAGCAGCAGGGACAGGGGGCCGAGGGAGCAGTACTTC.

This clonotype was observed a few times. The genes are TRBV3-1 and TRBJ2-1; 11 bases align to TRBD2. Per germline, CDR1 LGHDT and CDR2 YNNKEL (reference sequence). The V and J ends lost 2 bases and 14 bases, in that order; junction bases with no gene match: 8. The length of the CDR3 is 14 residues. Written as DNA, the CDR3 is TGTGCCAGCAGCCAATTAGCGGGGGGGATGGGGGAGTTCTTC. Amino acids: CASSQLAGGMGEFF.

The chain is built from TRBV5-1 and TRBJ1-1, with D possibly being TRBD1 (6 bases). Germline assignment: CDR1 SGHRS and CDR2 YFSETQ. The CDR3 covers 15 residues. The ends were cut back, 3 bases at V and 11 bases at J, with 23 bases in the middle. CDR3: CASSCPGAGPVRAFF. The CDR3 DNA follows: TGCGCCAGCAGCTGCCCGGGGGCCGGCCCAGTTCGCGCTTTCTTT.

In its sample, this clonotype was seen many times. The J gene is TRBJ2-7, the V gene TRBV20-1, with D possibly matching TRBD1 (6 bases). The CDR3 runs 15 residues. From germline, CDR1 is DFQATT and CDR2 SNEGSKA (reference sequence). V shed 1 base and J shed 5 bases, with 18 bases lying between them. CDR3 region: CSARVRGPQVHEQYF. CDR3 DNA: TGCAGTGCTAGAGTCAGGGGACCTCAGGTGCACGAGCAGTACTTC.

The rearrangement links TRBV20-1 to TRBJ2-7, with D tentatively TRBD2 (7 bases). Germline CDR1 DFQATT, CDR2 SNEGSKA (reference sequence). V lost 1 base and J 2 bases, leaving 12 bases between the germline ends. The length of the CDR3 is 14 residues. CDR3 region: CSARVGGGTYEQYF. The CDR3 bases are TGCAGTGCTAGAGTAGGCGGGGGCACCTACGAGCAGTACTTC.

V and J are TRBV5-1 and TRBJ2-3, with 10 bases matching TRBD1. Germline lookup yields CDR1 SGHRS and CDR2 YFSETQ. Unmatched junction bases numbered 5, after V lost 4 bases and J lost 3 bases. This CDR3 is 15 amino acids long. CDR3 DNA: TGCGCCAGCAGCGAGACAGGGGGCCGGACAGATACGCAGTATTTT. It translates to CASSETGGRTDTQYF.

Only a few counts were recorded for this clonotype. The rearrangement joins TRBV15 to TRBJ1-1; D is unclear. Trimming took 5 bases from V and 2 from J, leaving 12 bases between them. The CDR3 sequence is 14 residues long. Germline V gene data show CDR1 as LNHNV and CDR2 as YYDKDF (reference sequence). The CDR3 spells CATSLKRENTEAFF. Written as DNA, the CDR3 is TGTGCCACCAGCCTAAAGCGGGAAAACACTGAAGCTTTCTTT. Looking up the rest from reference TRBV15 and TRBJ1-1 gives the full variable domain: DAMVIQNPRYQVTQFGKPVTLSCSQTLNHNVMYWYQQKSSQAPKLLFHYYDKDFNNEADTPDNFQSRRPNTSFCFLDIRSPGLGDTAMYLCATSLKRENTEAFFGQGTRLTVV.

This clonotype was seen repeatedly, ten times or more. Here the CDR3 DNA reads TGTGCCAGCAGCTTAGTCCGTTACGAGCAGTACTTC. This translates into CASSLVRYEQYF. The V gene is TRBV7-9, the J gene TRBJ2-7; D call uncertain. The CDR3 totals 12 residues. The germline V gene encodes CDR1 SEHNR and CDR2 FQNEAQ (reference sequence). With 1 base removed from V and 4 bases from J, the gap between germline ends came to 5 bases.

This clonotype was seen a few times. This chain links TRBV5-1 with TRBJ2-2; D is possibly TRBD1 (5 bases). CDR1 and CDR2 from the germline V gene are SGHRS and YFSETQ. The CDR3 contains 19 residues. Trimming shortened V by 5 bases and J by 1 base, and 24 bases separated the two germline ends. This CDR3 reads CASRLPRTPGMGNTGELFF. CDR3 DNA sequence: TGCGCCAGCAGGTTACCTAGGACACCGGGCATGGGGAACACCGGGGAGCTGTTTTTT.

In this sample, this clonotype turned up a few times. The rearrangement uses TRBV5-5 and TRBJ2-1, with 10 bases that match TRBD2. The CDR3 runs 14 residues. V was pared by 6 bases and J by 9 bases, with 9 bases of the junction left unmatched. Germline V gene lookup returns CDR1 SGHKS and CDR2 YYEKEE (reference sequence). CDR3: CASTSSGRGFEQFF. The CDR3, as DNA: TGTGCCAGCACCTCTAGCGGGAGAGGTTTTGAGCAGTTCTTC.

The rearrangement links TRBV29-1 to TRBJ2-5; the D gene is possibly TRBD2 (6 bases). The V end lost 7 bases, the J end lost 5 bases, and 17 bases lay between the germline ends. There are 13 residues in the CDR3. From germline, CDR1 is SQVTM and CDR2 ANQGSEA. Here the CDR3 DNA reads TGCAGCGCCTGGAGGGCGAGAGGGGAGACCCAGTACTTC. Translating gives CSAWRARGETQYF.

CDR3 in DNA: TGTGCCAGCTCACCGTCTGCCGGGCGGCGATATCGTGAGCAGTTCTTC. Residues: CASSPSAGRRYREQFF. The chain recombines TRBV18 with TRBJ2-1, with D hard to call. V shed 3 bases and J shed 9 bases, with 21 bases lying between them. The CDR3 runs to 16 residues. CDR1 and CDR2 (germline): KGHSH, LQKENI.

The gene calls are TRBV7-2 and TRBJ1-6, with 7 nucleotides matching TRBD1. CDR1 is SGHTA, CDR2 FQGNSA, per germline. The CDR3 has 16 residues. The ends lost 7 bases at V and 5 bases at J; junction bases unmatched: 11. CDR3 amino acids: CASNLSPGQNNSPLHF. CDR3 coding DNA: TGTGCCAGCAACCTATCACCGGGACAGAATAATTCACCCCTCCACTTT.

This clonotype showed up just a few times. V gene TRBV10-3 combines with J gene TRBJ2-3; no firm D call. The CDR3 covers 15 residues. V lost 0 bases and J lost 0, with 7 bases in between. CDR1 ENHRY and CDR2 SYGVKD come from the germline V gene. This chain's CDR3 is CAISESRPSTDTQYF. CDR3 sequence (DNA): TGTGCCATCAGTGAGTCGCGGCCTAGCACAGATACGCAGTATTTT.

This chain joins TRBV7-2 and TRBJ1-5, with D unclear. This CDR3 is 16 amino acids long. Per germline, CDR1 SGHTA and CDR2 FQGNSA. V dropped 0 bases and J dropped 2 bases, with 11 bases sitting between them. The CDR3 sequence: CASSLAGSTGNQPQHF. The CDR3 DNA is TGTGCCAGCAGCTTAGCCGGCTCAACGGGCAATCAGCCCCAGCATTTT.

At least ten counts were recorded for this clonotype. This chain's CDR3 is CASSLGLGTDTQYF. The CDR3 coding sequence is TGTGCCAGCAGCTTAGGTCTGGGGACAGATACGCAGTATTTT. The chain couples TRBV7-2 to TRBJ2-3; no firm D call. In germline, CDR1 is SGHTA, CDR2 FQGNSA. The CDR3 runs 14 residues. The ends were cut back, 1 base at V and 3 bases at J, with 8 bases in the middle.

The chain carries TRBV20-1 and TRBJ1-5; D call uncertain. Germline V gives CDR1 DFQATT, CDR2 SNEGSKA (reference sequence). This CDR3 is 15 amino acids long. Trimming cost V 3 bases and J 2 bases, with 14 bases left between them. The CDR3 is CSARDSAVGNQPQHF. DNA for the CDR3: TGCAGTGCTAGGGACTCAGCAGTCGGCAATCAGCCCCAGCATTTT.

V usage is TRBV15 and J usage is TRBJ1-3; the D is unclear. The germline V gene encodes CDR1 LNHNV and CDR2 YYDKDF (reference sequence). The CDR3 has 13 amino acids. V was trimmed by 9 bases and J by 5 bases, leaving 14 bases between them. CDR3 residues: CATQDGMRNTIYF. As DNA, the CDR3 is TGTGCCACACAAGACGGGATGAGAAACACCATATATTTT.

The chain recombines TRBV7-2 with TRBJ2-3; D perhaps matches TRBD2 (6 bases). In germline, CDR1 is SGHTA, CDR2 FQGNSA. The CDR3 length is 15 residues. The germline V and J ends were trimmed by 7 bases and 2 bases, with 16 bases remaining between them. In DNA form, the CDR3 reads TGTGCCAGCATCGAAATTGGCGGGATCACAGATACGCAGTATTTT. Its translation: CASIEIGGITDTQYF. Full variable domain (missing parts from reference TRBV7-2 and TRBJ2-3): GAGVSQSPSNKVTEKGKDVELRCDPISGHTALYWYRQSLGQGLEFLIYFQGNSAPDKSGLPSDRFSAERTGGSVSTLTIQRTQQEDSAVYLCASIEIGGITDTQYFGPGTRLTVL.

CDR3 amino acids: CASSQGRTGRDEQYF. The CDR3 nucleotides are TGCGCCAGCAGCCAAGGGAGGACAGGGAGGGACGAGCAGTACTTC. V gene TRBV4-1 combines with J gene TRBJ2-7; tentatively, D is TRBD1 (8 bases). Germline values: CDR1 MGHRA, CDR2 YSYEKL. Trimming took off 1 base at V and 5 bases at J, with 15 bases between the two ends. The CDR3 length is 15 residues.

This clonotype was detected only a few times. The J gene is TRBJ2-1, the V gene TRBV18, with 8 bases lining up with TRBD2. The CDR3 covers 17 residues. Germline lookup yields CDR1 KGHSH and CDR2 LQKENI. The trim removed 6 bases at V and 6 bases at J, leaving 16 bases unmatched. CDR3 sequence (DNA): TGTGCCAGCTCCCAATCTATCCCGCGGGGGGACCTCAATGAGCAGTTCTTC. Translation gives CASSQSIPRGDLNEQFF.

This clonotype was seen repeatedly, ten times or more. The J gene is TRBJ1-1, the V gene TRBV5-1; no firm D call. Germline values: CDR1 SGHRS, CDR2 YFSETQ. The CDR3 is 15 residues long. The V and J ends lost 0 bases and 3 bases respectively, with 12 bases between them. CDR3 loop: CASSLGVYTYTEAFF. Here the CDR3 DNA reads TGCGCCAGCAGCTTGGGTGTATATACGTACACTGAAGCTTTCTTT.

In its sample, this clonotype was seen many times. The V gene is TRBV20-1, the J gene TRBJ1-4; 9 bases agree with TRBD1. The CDR3 spans 13 residues. J lost 7 bases, V lost 6 bases, and 6 bases had no gene match. Per the germline V gene, CDR1 is DFQATT and CDR2 is SNEGSKA (reference sequence). CDR3 protein: CSATGTGPEKLFF. The CDR3 nucleotides read TGCAGTGCAACCGGGACAGGGCCTGAAAAACTGTTTTTT.

In this sample, this clonotype turned up a few times. The chain joins TRBV20-1 to TRBJ2-3; 8 bases match TRBD2. CDR1 and CDR2 from the germline V gene are DFQATT and SNEGSKA (reference sequence). This CDR3 region has 14 residues. The ends lost 1 base at V and 6 bases at J; junction bases unmatched: 6. The CDR3: CSARVAGGRDTQYF. The CDR3 DNA sequence: TGCAGTGCTAGAGTTGCGGGGGGTAGGGATACGCAGTATTTT.

The CDR3 spells CASSSFQAGQGAFF. DNA of the CDR3: TGTGCCAGCAGCTCCTTCCAAGCCGGACAGGGGGCTTTCTTT. This chain joins TRBV7-2 and TRBJ1-1; 9 bases map to TRBD1. From germline, CDR1 is SGHTA and CDR2 FQGNSA. The CDR3 runs 14 residues. V trimming: 4 bases; J trimming: 11 bases; junction bases outside the gene matches: 11.